This T cell receptor (beta chain) was identified in a study of neoadjuvant anti-PD-1 for oral cavity cancer. Study overall: Patients without progression received a fourth nivolumab dose around day 43, then surgical resection on days 50-56. Whole-study results and caveats: TCR analyses covered only a few patients per response group. PBMC Gini-index clonality exceeded responders' in non-responders post-nivolumab.

This CDR3 has 19 amino acids. Germline CDR1 SNHLY, CDR2 FYNNEI. J gave up 2 bases and V 6 bases, and 12 bases lay outside the gene matches. PBMCs were not maintained or expanded in culture before analysis. Measured with immunoSEQ multiplex PCR; TCRdb has only the in-frame clones, and not every one. The sample yields 6,900 or so clones, 70% to 80% seen once. Concerning this clone itself: Its antigen is as yet unknown.

The sequence was collected from a person between 40 and 79 years old with oral cavity squamous cell carcinoma. V gene TRBV2 combines with J gene TRBJ2-5, with TRBD2 matching 16 bases. The sample in question was PBMCs, obtained before nivolumab (anti-PD-1) treatment. The CDR3: CASSSRGLAGGPGQETQYF. DNA for the CDR3: TGTGCCAGCAGCTCCCGGGGACTAGCGGGGGGGCCAGGGCAAGAGACCCAGTACTTC. Together with reference TRBV2 and TRBJ2-5, the CDR3 gives the full variable domain: EPEVTQTPSHQVTQMGQEVILRCVPISNHLYFYWYRQILGQKVEFLVSFYNNEISEKSEIFDDQFSVERPDGSNFTLKIRSTKLEDSAMYFCASSSRGLAGGPGQETQYFGPGTRLLVL.